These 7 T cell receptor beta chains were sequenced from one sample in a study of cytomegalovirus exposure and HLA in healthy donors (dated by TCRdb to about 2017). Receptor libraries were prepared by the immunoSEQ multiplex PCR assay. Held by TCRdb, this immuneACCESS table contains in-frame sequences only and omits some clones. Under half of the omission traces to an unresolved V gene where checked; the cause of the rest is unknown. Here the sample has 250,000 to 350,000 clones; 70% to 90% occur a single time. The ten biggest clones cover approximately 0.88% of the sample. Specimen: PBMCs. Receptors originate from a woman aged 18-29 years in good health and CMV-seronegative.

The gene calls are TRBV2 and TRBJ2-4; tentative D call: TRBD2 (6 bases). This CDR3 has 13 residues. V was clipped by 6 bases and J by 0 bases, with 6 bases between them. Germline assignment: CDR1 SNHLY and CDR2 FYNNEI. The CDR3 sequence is CASRTRAKNIQYF. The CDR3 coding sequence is TGTGCCAGCAGGACTAGAGCCAAAAACATTCAGTACTTC.

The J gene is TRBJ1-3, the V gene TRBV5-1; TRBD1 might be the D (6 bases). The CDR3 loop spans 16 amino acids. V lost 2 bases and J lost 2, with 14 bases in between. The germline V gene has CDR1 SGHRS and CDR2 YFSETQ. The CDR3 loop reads CASSLPDRSPGNTIYF. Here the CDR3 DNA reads TGCGCCAGCAGCTTACCCGACAGGAGCCCTGGAAACACCATATATTTT.

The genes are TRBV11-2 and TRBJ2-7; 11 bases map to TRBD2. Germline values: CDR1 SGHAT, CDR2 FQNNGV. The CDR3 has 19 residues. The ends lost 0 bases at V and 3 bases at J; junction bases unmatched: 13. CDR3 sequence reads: CASSLDPLEGLAAYYEQYF. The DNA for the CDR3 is TGTGCCAGCAGCTTAGATCCCCTTGAGGGACTAGCGGCCTACTACGAGCAGTACTTC.

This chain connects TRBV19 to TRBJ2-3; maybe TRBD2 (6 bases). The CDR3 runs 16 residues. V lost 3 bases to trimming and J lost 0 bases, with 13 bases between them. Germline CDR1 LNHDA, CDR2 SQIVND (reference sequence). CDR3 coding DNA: TGTGCCAGTAGTATTCTAGGCGGGGTTAGCACAGATACGCAGTATTTT. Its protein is CASSILGGVSTDTQYF.

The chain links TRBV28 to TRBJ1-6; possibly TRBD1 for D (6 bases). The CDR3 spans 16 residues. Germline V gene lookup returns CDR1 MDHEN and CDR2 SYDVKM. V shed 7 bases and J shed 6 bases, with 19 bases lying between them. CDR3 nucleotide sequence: TGTGCCAGCACCTCTTCCCCACAGGGTCTTAATTCACCCCTCCACTTT. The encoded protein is CASTSSPQGLNSPLHF.

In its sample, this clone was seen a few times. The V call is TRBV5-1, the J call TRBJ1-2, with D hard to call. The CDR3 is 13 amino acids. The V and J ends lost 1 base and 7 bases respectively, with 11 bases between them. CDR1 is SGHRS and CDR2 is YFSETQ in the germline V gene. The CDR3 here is CASSLLGSGGYTF. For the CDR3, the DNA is TGCGCCAGCAGCTTGTTGGGTTCGGGTGGCTACACCTTC.

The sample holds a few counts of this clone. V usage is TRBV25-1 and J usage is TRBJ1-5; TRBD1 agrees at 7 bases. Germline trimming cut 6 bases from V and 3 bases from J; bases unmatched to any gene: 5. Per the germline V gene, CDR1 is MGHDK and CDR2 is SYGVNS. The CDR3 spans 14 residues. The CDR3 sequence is CASSATGINQPQHF. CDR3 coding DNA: TGTGCCAGCAGCGCGACAGGGATCAATCAGCCCCAGCATTTT.